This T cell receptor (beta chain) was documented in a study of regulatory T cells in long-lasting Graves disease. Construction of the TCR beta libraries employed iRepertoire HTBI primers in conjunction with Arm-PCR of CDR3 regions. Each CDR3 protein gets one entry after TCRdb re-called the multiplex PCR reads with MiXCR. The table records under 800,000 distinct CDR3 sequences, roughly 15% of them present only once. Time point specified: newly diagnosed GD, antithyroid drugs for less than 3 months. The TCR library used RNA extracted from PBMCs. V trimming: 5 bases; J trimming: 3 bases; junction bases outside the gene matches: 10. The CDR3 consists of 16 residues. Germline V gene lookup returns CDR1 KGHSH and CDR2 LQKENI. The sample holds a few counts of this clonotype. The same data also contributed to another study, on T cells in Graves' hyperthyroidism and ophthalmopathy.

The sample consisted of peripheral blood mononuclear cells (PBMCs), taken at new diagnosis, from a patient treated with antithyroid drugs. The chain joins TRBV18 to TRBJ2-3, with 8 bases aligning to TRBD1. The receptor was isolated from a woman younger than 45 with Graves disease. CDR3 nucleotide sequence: TGTGCCAGCTCAGCGAGACAGGGGATGAGGACAGATACGCAGTATTTT. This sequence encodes CASSARQGMRTDTQYF.